This T cell receptor (beta chain) derives from a study of T cell responses to AZD1222 COVID-19 vaccine. Notes on the study in general: Scientists sampled the repertoires only once the peak T cell response had passed. Only a handful of AZD1222 recipients, roughly 6 in all, had baseline seropositivity. With two AZD1222 doses given, Spike-specific TCR breadth and depth both rose.

About this clone: Its antigen is unknown.

Sequencing was performed with immunoSEQ multiplex PCR; in TCRdb, only in-frame clones are kept and a portion is missing. This sample yields around 180,000 clones, of which around 90% are seen a single time; about 3% belongs to the top ten. V lost 1 base, J lost 0 bases, and 11 bases lay in between. CDR1 is SGHDT and CDR2 is YYEEEE in the germline V gene. The CDR3 spans 15 residues. Sequencing was performed on peripheral blood, taken on day 0 of AZD1222 vaccination. This chain uses TRBV5-6 with TRBJ2-7, with a possible D match to TRBD1 (6 bases). This receptor was taken from an adult in good health. The CDR3 is CASSLSETGSYEQYF. CDR3 sequence (DNA): TGTGCCAGCAGCTTGTCGGAGACAGGCTCCTACGAGCAGTACTTC.